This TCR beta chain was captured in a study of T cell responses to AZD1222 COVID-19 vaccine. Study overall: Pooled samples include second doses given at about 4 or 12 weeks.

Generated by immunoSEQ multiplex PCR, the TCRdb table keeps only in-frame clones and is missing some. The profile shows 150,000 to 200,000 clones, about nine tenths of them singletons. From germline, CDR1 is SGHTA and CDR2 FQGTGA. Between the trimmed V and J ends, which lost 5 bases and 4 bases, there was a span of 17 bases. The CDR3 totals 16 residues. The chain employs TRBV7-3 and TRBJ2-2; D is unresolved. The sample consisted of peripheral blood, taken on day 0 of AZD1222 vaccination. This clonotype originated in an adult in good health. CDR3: CASSPSLGTSTGELFF. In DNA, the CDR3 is TGTGCCAGCAGCCCTAGTCTTGGAACGAGCACCGGGGAGCTGTTTTTT.